The subject of this entry is one TCR beta chain. Its antigen is undetermined. The sample comes from a study of a mutant IDH1 vaccine in newly diagnosed glioma. Study-wide context: Patients received vaccination from 4-6 weeks after radiotherapy alone, or with temozolomide cycles. Among treated patients, about 62% were male and about 38% female, and mean age was roughly 40 years.

Time point specified: week 11, during vaccination. It was 300 ug of mutant IDH1 20-mer peptide that made up each vaccine dose, given with topical imiquimod. Assay: immunoSEQ multiplex PCR; the TCRdb copy retains only in-frame clones and omits some. The data show roughly 130,000 clones, with roughly 78% seen just once and about 5.5% held by the top ten. This receptor was taken from a middle-aged man with glioma. The sample here was PBMCs, taken from a glioma patient whose treatment included an IDH1 peptide vaccine.

The CDR3 loop is CATQTFGSYEQYF. The CDR3 nucleotides read TGTGCCACCCAGACGTTTGGTTCCTACGAGCAGTACTTC. The rearrangement links TRBV25-1 to TRBJ2-7; D call uncertain. With 10 bases removed from V and 1 base from J, the gap between germline ends came to 14 bases. In germline, CDR1 is MGHDK, CDR2 SYGVNS. The length of the CDR3 is 13 residues.